This T cell receptor (beta chain) was retrieved from a study of OX40 agonist ivuxolimab in advanced cancers. Study overall: The treatment was a fully human IgG2 OX40 agonist, ivuxolimab. Overall study findings and caveats: The authors did not determine the antigen specificity of the expanded peripheral T cells. CD8+ T cells (on average) carried more expanded clones than CD4+ T cells.

Comments on this clone: Its antigen is unidentified.

The germline V gene encodes CDR1 LGHNA and CDR2 YSLEER. The CDR3 runs to 15 residues. With 4 bases clipped from V and 6 bases from J, the junction kept 5 bases outside the gene matches. Only in-frame clones appear in the TCRdb table, and some are missing; sequencing was by immunoSEQ multiplex PCR. This table holds roughly 80,000 clones, 90% to 95% found once. V usage is TRBV4-3 and J usage is TRBJ2-1; 11 bases are shared with TRBD2. Sequenced material: CD4+ or CD8+ T cells sorted from blood, taken in a trial of the OX40 agonist ivuxolimab. The clonotype originates from an adult with an advanced solid tumor such as melanoma, head and neck, liver or kidney cancer. The CDR3: CASSPASGRSNEQFF. CDR3 coding DNA: TGCGCCAGCAGCCCTGCTAGCGGGAGGAGCAATGAGCAGTTCTTC.